The 10 T cell receptor beta chains reported below all come from one sample, sequenced in a study of graft-versus-host responses after intestinal transplantation. The method was immunoSEQ multiplex PCR; TCRdb's version includes in-frame clones alone and lacks a portion of them. The table shows 96,000 or so clones, with 90% to 95% occurring only once. For these receptors, no antigen is known. The material sequenced was unstimulated CD4+ T cells sorted from spleen or lymph node cells, taken before intestinal transplant. The receptors were sampled from a human donor who received an intestinal transplant.

The chain employs TRBV4-3 and TRBJ1-4; possibly TRBD1 for D (5 bases). The germline V gene has CDR1 LGHNA and CDR2 YSLEER. The CDR3 has 14 amino acids. The germline V and J ends were trimmed by 1 base and 4 bases, with 7 bases remaining between them. The CDR3 here is CASSQARVNEKLFF. In DNA, the CDR3 is TGCGCCAGCAGCCAAGCCAGGGTTAATGAAAAACTGTTTTTT.

This clone has just one count. The V and J genes are TRBV5-1 and TRBJ1-1, with 7 bases identical to TRBD1. Germline values: CDR1 SGHRS, CDR2 YFSETQ. This CDR3 has 14 residues. V gave up 5 bases and J gave up 4 bases; unmatched junction bases: 8. The CDR3 loop is CASRMIGGGTEAFF. CDR3 bases: TGCGCCAGCAGAATGATAGGGGGCGGCACTGAAGCTTTCTTT.

A single count supports this clone. The V and J genes are TRBV5-1 and TRBJ2-1; D may be TRBD2 (5 bases). CDR1 SGHRS and CDR2 YFSETQ come from the germline V gene. The CDR3 has 15 residues. V lost 4 bases to trimming and J lost 6 bases, with 17 bases between them. CDR3 DNA sequence: TGCGCCAGCAGCCTGGAACCGGGGATGCCCAATGAGCAGTTCTTC. Translating it yields CASSLEPGMPNEQFF.

J is TRBJ1-4 and V is TRBV11-3; the D is unclear. V lost 5 bases to trimming and J lost 8 bases, with 15 bases between them. Germline V gene sequence: CDR1 SGHNT, CDR2 YENEEA. The CDR3 is 14 residues long. CDR3: CASSPGSRSEKLFF. In DNA form, the CDR3 reads TGTGCCAGCAGCCCCGGGAGCCGTTCCGAAAAACTGTTTTTT.

This clone was seen only a few times. The CDR3 loop reads CASSYDRTYQPQHF. As DNA, the CDR3 is TGTGCCAGCAGTTACGACAGAACCTATCAGCCCCAGCATTTT. This rearrangement joins TRBV6-6 to TRBJ1-5; TRBD1 might be the D (5 bases). CDR3 size: 14 residues. CDR1 MNHNY and CDR2 SVGAGI come from the germline V gene (reference sequence). V was clipped by 2 bases and J by 5 bases, with 10 bases between them.

This chain uses TRBV13 with TRBJ2-5; 12 nucleotides align to TRBD2. The CDR3 contains 14 residues. V trimming: 4 bases; J trimming: 4 bases; junction bases outside the gene matches: 1. Per the germline V gene, CDR1 is PRHDT and CDR2 is FYEKMQ (reference sequence). The CDR3: CASSSGLAGETQYF. The CDR3 region has the DNA TGTGCCAGCAGCTCGGGACTAGCGGGAGAGACCCAGTACTTC.

This chain links TRBV5-6 with TRBJ2-1, with 16 bases fitting TRBD2. CDR3 length equals 16 residues. The ends lost 6 bases at V and 10 bases at J; junction bases unmatched: 10. Per germline, CDR1 SGHDT and CDR2 YYEEEE. CDR3 in DNA: TGTGCCAGCACCCCTCCGGGACTAGCGGGGGGGAGGGAGCAGTTCTTC. It codes for CASTPPGLAGGREQFF.

The chain recombines TRBV10-3 with TRBJ2-1; weak D call: TRBD1 (6 bases). Germline CDR1 ENHRY, CDR2 SYGVKD. With 4 bases removed from V and 9 bases from J, the gap between germline ends came to 16 bases. The CDR3 consists of 14 residues. This chain's CDR3 is CAISGSGAVAEQFF. The CDR3 DNA follows: TGTGCCATCAGTGGCTCAGGGGCGGTTGCTGAGCAGTTCTTC.

CDR3 sequence (DNA): TGTGCCAGCAGCTCCAGGGGCAGAGGAGAGCAGTACTTC. It translates to CASSSRGRGEQYF. The chain recombines TRBV27 with TRBJ2-7; TRBD1 is a possible D gene (6 bases). CDR1 is MNHEY and CDR2 is SMNVEV in the germline V gene (reference sequence). Trimming took off 6 bases at V and 7 bases at J, with 16 bases between the two ends. The CDR3 has 13 amino acids.

V usage is TRBV19 and J usage is TRBJ1-1; 10 positions match TRBD1. The CDR3 runs 15 residues. CDR1 is LNHDA, CDR2 SQIVND, per germline (reference sequence). After removal of 11 bases from V and 2 bases from J, the junction contained 11 bases not matched to a gene. Written as DNA, the CDR3 is TGTGCCTCCACGGGACAGGGGATCCGTAACACTGAAGCTTTCTTT. Protein: CASTGQGIRNTEAFF. The full variable domain, rest sourced from reference TRBV19 and TRBJ1-1, is DGGITQSPKYLFRKEGQNVTLSCEQNLNHDAMYWYRQDPGQGLRLIYYSQIVNDFQKGDIAEGYSVSREKKESFPLTVTSAQKNPTAFYLCASTGQGIRNTEAFFGQGTRLTVV.